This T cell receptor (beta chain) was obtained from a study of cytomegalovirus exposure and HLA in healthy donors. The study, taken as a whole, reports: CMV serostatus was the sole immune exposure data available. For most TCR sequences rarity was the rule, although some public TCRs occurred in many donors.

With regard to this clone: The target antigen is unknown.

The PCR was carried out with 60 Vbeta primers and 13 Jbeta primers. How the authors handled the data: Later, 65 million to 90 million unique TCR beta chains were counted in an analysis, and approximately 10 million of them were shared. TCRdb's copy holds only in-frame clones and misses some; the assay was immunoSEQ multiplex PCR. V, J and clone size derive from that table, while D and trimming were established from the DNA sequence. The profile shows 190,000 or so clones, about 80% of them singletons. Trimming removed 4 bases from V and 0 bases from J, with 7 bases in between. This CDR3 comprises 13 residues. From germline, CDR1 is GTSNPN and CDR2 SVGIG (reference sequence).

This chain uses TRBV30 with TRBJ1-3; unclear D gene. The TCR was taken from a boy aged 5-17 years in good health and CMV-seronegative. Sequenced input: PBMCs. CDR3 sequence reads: CAWTGSSGNTIYF. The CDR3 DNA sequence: TGTGCCTGGACGGGTAGCTCTGGAAACACCATATATTTT.